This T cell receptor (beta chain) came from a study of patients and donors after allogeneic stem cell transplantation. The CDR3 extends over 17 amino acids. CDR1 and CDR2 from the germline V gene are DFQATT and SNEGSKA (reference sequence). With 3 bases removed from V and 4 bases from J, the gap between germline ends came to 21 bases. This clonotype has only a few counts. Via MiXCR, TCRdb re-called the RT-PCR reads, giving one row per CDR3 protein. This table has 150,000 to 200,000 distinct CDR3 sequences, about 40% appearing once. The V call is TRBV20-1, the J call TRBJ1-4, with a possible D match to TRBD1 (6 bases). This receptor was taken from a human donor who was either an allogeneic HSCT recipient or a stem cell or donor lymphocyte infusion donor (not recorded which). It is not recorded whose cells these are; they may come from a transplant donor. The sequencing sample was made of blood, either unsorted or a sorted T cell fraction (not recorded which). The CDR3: CSARAASPDRRNEKLFF. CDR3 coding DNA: TGCAGTGCTAGGGCCGCCTCGCCGGACAGACGTAATGAAAAACTGTTTTTT.